This section outlines one T cell receptor (beta chain) sequence together with its context. This clonotype was observed many times. No cognate antigen has been identified for it. No quality values exist for individual bases; no much larger clone is one base distant. To synthesize cDNA, template-switch 5'RACE was performed with a primer carrying a 10-nucleotide random unique molecular identifier so that each TCR transcript was tagged. Every sequencing run yielded over 170 million TCR-beta sequences covering 15-18 subjects. The RNeasy kit was used to extract total RNA. Using the KAPA Real-time Library Amplification kit, TCR-beta VDJ regions were amplified with primers for the TCR constant region and the 5'RACE anchor. A first PCR added sample indexes and Illumina adaptors, after which a second PCR increased the library yield. After Ampure bead purification, the roughly 650 bp TCR product was size-selected on a 2% E-gel SizeSelection system. Before pooling, libraries had their quality checked on a Bioanalyzer, their concentration measured with Qubit, and their quantity determined with the Kapa Library Quantification kit. An Illumina HiSeq 2500 sequenced the libraries paired-end 2 x 150 bp. To increase sequence diversity, roughly 24-32% phiX was spiked into each library pool. On the study's bioinformatics: The quality-filtered reads were processed with the UMI-based MiGEC pipeline, whose error correction step removed more than 80% of the raw TCR sequences. IMGT germline references were used for aligning VDJ genes, and each clonotype was defined as a unique CDR3 amino acid sequence together with its V-J genes. Clonal expansion, Shannon diversity and CDR3 relatedness (CalcPairwiseDistances, ClusterSamples) were evaluated with VDJtools, and phylogenetic trees were built with CLCbio workbench. Clones with at least 8 unique UMIs were defined as expanded, with this threshold being based on coefficient-of-variation modelling across technical triplicates. Using fastp at Q25 and MiXCR, TCRdb reprocessed the public reads and kept productive beta chains. Rows matching on CDR3 protein sequence are summarized as one entry with the most common DNA and genes. What appears here as the V and J calls and clone size reflects TCRdb's work, not the paper's. In all, the sample holds about 48,000 distinct CDR3 sequences, and about 13% of those were seen once. Around 9% of the sample is taken by the ten largest.

This record belongs to a study of neurological immune-mediated disorders (dated by TCRdb to about 2019). Looking at the study overall: Using UMI-based sequencing, the study compared peripheral blood TCR-beta repertoires from patients with HTLV-I-associated myelopathy (HAM/TSP), patients with multiple sclerosis, and healthy controls. The approximately 96 TCR-beta libraries covered PBMC samples along with longitudinal samples, technical triplicates, and paired sorted CD4+ and CD8+ T-cell subsets. Longitudinal HAM/TSP donors and healthy donors each had 3 time-points at intervals of roughly 3-40 months. The cohort comprised roughly 69 subjects: 15 or so HAM/TSP patients, 35 or so multiple sclerosis patients and 20 or so healthy controls. What the authors observed across the whole study: No identical CDR3 amino acid sequences were shared among expanded clones across subjects, suggesting private TCR-beta repertoires in all groups. The highest TCR clonal expansion was observed in HAM/TSP patients, whereas the lowest was observed in MS patients, even when compared with healthy controls.

The label giving this sample's time point can be read as: longitudinal time-point 3. For unsorted PBMC libraries, 2 million PBMCs were used after storage in RNAlater at -80 degrees C until RNA extraction. PBMCs were separated from peripheral blood using Ficoll-Hypaque density gradient centrifugation and then cryopreserved in liquid nitrogen. The CDR3 starts with the cysteine, ends with the phenylalanine, and has 12 residues. The CDR3 DNA has 36 bases and is translated from base 1. At the junction V is shortened by 5 bases and J by 11 bases; bases outside the gene matches: 6. Via the germline V gene, CDR1 is SGHTA and CDR2 FQGNSA.

This sequence was found in a male donor with HTLV-1-associated myelopathy (HAM/TSP). Sequenced input: PBMCs. The chain was built from TRBV7-2 and TRBJ1-5; TRBD1 matches 7 bases in the middle. For the CDR3, the sequence is CASSTSGGSQHF. The nucleotide sequence is TGTGCCAGCAGCACTTCAGGGGGGTCCCAGCATTTT.